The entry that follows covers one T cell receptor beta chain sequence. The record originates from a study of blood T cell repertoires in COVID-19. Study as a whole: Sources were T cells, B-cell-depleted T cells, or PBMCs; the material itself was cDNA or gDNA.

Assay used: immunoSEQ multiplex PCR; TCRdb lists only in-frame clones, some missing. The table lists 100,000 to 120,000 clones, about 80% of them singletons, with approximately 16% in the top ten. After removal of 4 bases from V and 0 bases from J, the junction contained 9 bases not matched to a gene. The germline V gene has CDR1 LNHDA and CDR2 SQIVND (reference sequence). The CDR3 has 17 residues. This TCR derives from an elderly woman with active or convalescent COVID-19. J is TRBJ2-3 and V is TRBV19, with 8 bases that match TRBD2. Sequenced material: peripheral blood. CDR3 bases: TGTGCCAGTAGTACAGCGTCGGGAGGGTTTAGCACAGATACGCAGTATTTT. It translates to CASSTASGGFSTDTQYF.